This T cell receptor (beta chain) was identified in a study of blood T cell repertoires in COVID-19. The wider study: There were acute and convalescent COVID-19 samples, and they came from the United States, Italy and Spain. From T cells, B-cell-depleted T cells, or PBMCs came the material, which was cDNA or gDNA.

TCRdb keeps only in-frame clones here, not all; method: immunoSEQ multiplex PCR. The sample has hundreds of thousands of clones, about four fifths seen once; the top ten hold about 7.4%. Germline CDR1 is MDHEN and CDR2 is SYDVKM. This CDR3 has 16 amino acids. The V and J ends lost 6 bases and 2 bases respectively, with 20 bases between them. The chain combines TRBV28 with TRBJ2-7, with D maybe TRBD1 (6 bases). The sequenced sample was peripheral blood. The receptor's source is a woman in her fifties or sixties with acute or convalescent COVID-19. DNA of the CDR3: TGTGCCAGCAGCTCCCTCAAGACAGGCGAAACCTACGAGCAGTACTTC. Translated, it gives CASSSLKTGETYEQYF.